The T cell receptor beta chain described here comes from a study of T-cell reconstitution after alpha-beta-depleted transplantation in children. Notes on the study in general: Alpha-beta T cells about two months after transplant reportedly derived from several hundred expanded graft clones.

On this clonotype: Its target is unknown.

For TCRbeta, the library was prepared with unique molecular identifiers. TCRdb recomputed calls from the PCR reads with MiXCR, one row per CDR3 protein. There are hundreds of thousands of distinct CDR3 sequences in the sample; 15% to 20% occur only once, and about 41% lies in the top ten. The CDR3 has 12 amino acids. The germline V and J ends were trimmed by 6 bases and 8 bases, with 12 bases remaining between them. This TCR was sampled from a male patient between 2 and 15 years old who had a stem cell transplant for acute lymphoblastic leukemia, so the T cells may come from the graft donor. The sample was PBMCs, mostly from graft donor cells, taken 360 days after TCRalphabeta/CD19-depleted stem cell transplant. The chain is built from TRBV12-3 or TRBV12-4 and TRBJ2-3; possibly TRBD2 for D (6 bases). CDR3 protein: CASRRQGGTQYF. The CDR3 bases are TGTGCCAGCAGAAGGCAGGGAGGTACGCAGTATTTT.